These T cell receptor beta chains were read from a single sample in a study of T cell repertoires in cytomegalovirus infection. For these TCRs, the target antigens are not known. Using its own MiXCR run on the reads, TCRdb lists one record per CDR3 protein. Of about 340,000 distinct CDR3 sequences in the sample, 29% were seen once. Source: cultured PBMCs, taken from culture after CMV antigen stimulation. These receptors all come from a human donor in good health (CMV status not recorded). Some clones in this sample may be carry-over from other donors' samples. Each CDR3 is given with its conserved first and last residue. The order of the fields is V gene, clone size, J gene, D gene, CDR3 protein, CDR3 DNA. A D gene is named only where the DNA matches it firmly. The size entry is marked missing in some rows and otherwise reads once, few, many or a size class.

v_call: TRBV10-3
clone_size: -
j_call: TRBJ2-7
d_call: -
cdr3_aa: CAISELVGGGDEQYF
cdr3_nt: TGTGCCATCAGTGAGTTGGTGGGAGGAGGCGACGAGCAGTACTTC

v_call: TRBV20-1
clone_size: -
j_call: TRBJ2-7
d_call: TRBD2
cdr3_aa: CSASGGTSGYEQYF
cdr3_nt: TGCAGTGCTAGTGGCGGGACTAGCGGATACGAGCAGTACTTC

v_call: TRBV19
clone_size: few
j_call: TRBJ2-5
d_call: -
cdr3_aa: CASNPGRISQETQYF
cdr3_nt: TGTGCCAGTAATCCGGGACGGATCTCCCAAGAGACCCAGTACTTC

v_call: TRBV7-2
clone_size: many
j_call: TRBJ2-7
d_call: TRBD2
cdr3_aa: CASSSTSGGSYEQYF
cdr3_nt: TGTGCCAGCAGCTCGACTAGCGGGGGATCCTACGAGCAGTACTTC

v_call: TRBV3-1
clone_size: -
j_call: TRBJ2-3
d_call: TRBD2
cdr3_aa: CASSQERWTSGRGTDTQYF
cdr3_nt: TGTGCCAGCAGCCAAGAACGTTGGACTAGCGGGAGAGGTACAGATACGCAGTATTTT

v_call: TRBV6-6
clone_size: -
j_call: TRBJ2-3
d_call: TRBD2
cdr3_aa: CASSYTLAGGRTDTQYF
cdr3_nt: TGTGCCAGCAGTTACACCCTAGCGGGGGGACGCACAGATACGCAGTATTTT

v_call: TRBV2
clone_size: few
j_call: TRBJ1-5
d_call: -
cdr3_aa: CASSSRSGNQPQHF
cdr3_nt: TGTGCCAGCAGTAGTCGGTCCGGCAATCAGCCCCAGCATTTT

v_call: TRBV12-3/TRBV12-4
clone_size: -
j_call: TRBJ1-2
d_call: TRBD1
cdr3_aa: CASSSRRDSNYGYTF
cdr3_nt: TGTGCCAGCAGTTCTAGGCGGGACAGTAACTATGGCTACACCTTC

v_call: TRBV12-3/TRBV12-4
clone_size: -
j_call: TRBJ1-5
d_call: -
cdr3_aa: CASSLTGHQPQHF
cdr3_nt: TGTGCCAGCAGTTTAACGGGACATCAGCCCCAGCATTTT

v_call: TRBV7-6
clone_size: many
j_call: TRBJ2-1
d_call: -
cdr3_aa: CASSREISSYNEQFF
cdr3_nt: TGTGCCAGCAGCCGGGAGATCTCTTCCTACAATGAGCAGTTCTTC

v_call: TRBV19
clone_size: -
j_call: TRBJ1-5
d_call: -
cdr3_aa: CASSLGMGQGNQPQHF
cdr3_nt: TGTGCCAGTAGTCTCGGGATGGGGCAGGGAAATCAGCCCCAGCATTTT

v_call: TRBV7-6
clone_size: -
j_call: TRBJ2-3
d_call: TRBD2
cdr3_aa: CASSFLAVGPTDTQYF
cdr3_nt: TGTGCCAGCAGCTTCCTAGCGGTGGGACCCACAGATACGCAGTATTTT

v_call: TRBV5-1
clone_size: few
j_call: TRBJ1-5
d_call: -
cdr3_aa: CASSGGLDSNQPQHF
cdr3_nt: TGCGCCAGCAGCGGGGGACTGGATAGCAATCAGCCCCAGCATTTT

v_call: TRBV7-2
clone_size: few
j_call: TRBJ1-5
d_call: -
cdr3_aa: CASSLFGGAGRRSNQPQHF
cdr3_nt: TGTGCCAGCAGCTTATTTGGGGGGGCAGGCAGGAGAAGCAATCAGCCCCAGCATTTT

v_call: TRBV6-5
clone_size: -
j_call: TRBJ2-1
d_call: -
cdr3_aa: CASSPRGGGYNEQFF
cdr3_nt: TGTGCCAGCAGCCCTAGGGGGGGGGGATACAATGAGCAGTTCTTC

v_call: TRBV12-3/TRBV12-4
clone_size: few
j_call: TRBJ2-2
d_call: -
cdr3_aa: CASIPQAGQSGELFF
cdr3_nt: TGTGCCAGCATCCCTCAAGCAGGGCAATCCGGGGAGCTGTTTTTT

v_call: TRBV19
clone_size: -
j_call: TRBJ1-5
d_call: TRBD1
cdr3_aa: CASGPVPAHDRGVGSPQHF
cdr3_nt: TGTGCCAGCGGGCCGGTCCCCGCCCATGACAGGGGAGTAGGTTCGCCCCAGCATTTT

v_call: TRBV4-2
clone_size: few
j_call: TRBJ2-7
d_call: -
cdr3_aa: CASSPQGDEGEQYF
cdr3_nt: TGTGCCAGCAGCCCCCAAGGGGACGAAGGAGAGCAGTACTTC

v_call: TRBV12-5
clone_size: few
j_call: TRBJ1-5
d_call: TRBD1
cdr3_aa: CASGLDTGGDQPQHF
cdr3_nt: TGTGCTAGTGGTCTCGACACAGGGGGAGATCAGCCCCAGCATTTT

v_call: TRBV7-9
clone_size: few
j_call: TRBJ2-2
d_call: -
cdr3_aa: CASSYYTSGELFF
cdr3_nt: TGTGCCAGCAGCTACTACACGTCCGGGGAGCTGTTTTTT

v_call: TRBV10-3
clone_size: -
j_call: TRBJ2-2
d_call: -
cdr3_aa: CAISDPPGESGELFF
cdr3_nt: TGTGCCATCAGTGACCCCCCAGGGGAGTCCGGGGAGCTGTTTTTT

v_call: TRBV25-1
clone_size: -
j_call: TRBJ2-6
d_call: -
cdr3_aa: CASSELGPPSGANVLTF
cdr3_nt: TGTGCCAGCAGTGAATTGGGGCCTCCCTCTGGGGCCAACGTCCTGACTTTC

v_call: TRBV19
clone_size: many
j_call: TRBJ1-1
d_call: -
cdr3_aa: CASTRPGDTEAFF
cdr3_nt: TGTGCCAGTACCAGACCAGGGGACACTGAAGCTTTCTTT

v_call: TRBV20-1
clone_size: -
j_call: TRBJ2-1
d_call: TRBD1
cdr3_aa: CSASGQGYNEQFF
cdr3_nt: TGCAGTGCCTCGGGACAGGGTTACAATGAGCAGTTCTTC

v_call: TRBV19
clone_size: -
j_call: TRBJ2-7
d_call: TRBD2
cdr3_aa: CASRKTSGGYEQYF
cdr3_nt: TGTGCCAGTCGCAAGACTAGCGGAGGATACGAGCAGTACTTC

v_call: TRBV11-2
clone_size: few
j_call: TRBJ1-4
d_call: -
cdr3_aa: CASSSRGRVFF
cdr3_nt: TGTGCCAGCAGCTCCCGAGGGAGGGTGTTTTTT

v_call: TRBV7-2
clone_size: -
j_call: TRBJ2-1
d_call: TRBD2
cdr3_aa: CASNGLAANNEQFF
cdr3_nt: TGTGCCAGCAACGGACTAGCGGCAAACAATGAGCAGTTCTTC

v_call: TRBV27
clone_size: -
j_call: TRBJ2-5
d_call: -
cdr3_aa: CASSADLRETQYF
cdr3_nt: TGTGCCAGCAGTGCGGACTTAAGAGAGACCCAGTACTTC

v_call: TRBV7-2
clone_size: many
j_call: TRBJ2-2
d_call: TRBD1
cdr3_aa: CASRLDRVNTGELFF
cdr3_nt: TGTGCCAGCCGTCTGGACAGGGTAAACACCGGGGAGCTGTTTTTT

v_call: TRBV6-1
clone_size: few
j_call: TRBJ2-3
d_call: -
cdr3_aa: CASSRGDSPQADTQYF
cdr3_nt: TGTGCCAGCAGCCGGGGGGACAGCCCACAGGCAGATACGCAGTATTTT

v_call: TRBV7-1
clone_size: -
j_call: TRBJ1-1
d_call: TRBD1
cdr3_aa: CASLGGTNTEAFF
cdr3_nt: TGTGCCAGCTTAGGGGGCACGAACACTGAAGCTTTCTTT

v_call: TRBV7-9
clone_size: few
j_call: TRBJ2-3
d_call: TRBD2
cdr3_aa: CASSQIGLAGGDTQYF
cdr3_nt: TGTGCCAGCAGCCAAATCGGACTAGCGGGAGGAGATACGCAGTATTTT

v_call: TRBV6-5
clone_size: -
j_call: TRBJ1-1
d_call: -
cdr3_aa: CASRRPGEVAEAFF
cdr3_nt: TGTGCCAGCAGGAGACCAGGGGAGGTGGCTGAAGCTTTCTTT

v_call: TRBV6-5
clone_size: few
j_call: TRBJ2-5
d_call: TRBD1
cdr3_aa: CASSSRTGGGETQYF
cdr3_nt: TGTGCCAGCAGTTCCCGGACAGGGGGCGGGGAGACCCAGTACTTC

v_call: TRBV7-8
clone_size: many
j_call: TRBJ1-5
d_call: -
cdr3_aa: CASSYGASNQPQHF
cdr3_nt: TGTGCCAGCAGCTACGGGGCAAGCAATCAGCCCCAGCATTTT

v_call: TRBV9
clone_size: few
j_call: TRBJ1-1
d_call: -
cdr3_aa: CASSVVQMNTEAFF
cdr3_nt: TGTGCCAGCAGCGTTGTTCAGATGAACACTGAAGCTTTCTTT

v_call: TRBV12-3/TRBV12-4
clone_size: -
j_call: TRBJ1-6
d_call: TRBD1
cdr3_aa: CASSTRTGNNSPLHF
cdr3_nt: TGTGCCAGCAGTACCCGGACAGGGAACAATTCACCCCTCCACTTT

v_call: TRBV4-1
clone_size: -
j_call: TRBJ2-1
d_call: TRBD2
cdr3_aa: CASSQSLAGGINEQFF
cdr3_nt: TGCGCCAGCAGCCAAAGTCTGGCGGGAGGCATTAATGAGCAGTTCTTC

v_call: TRBV6-6
clone_size: few
j_call: TRBJ2-1
d_call: -
cdr3_aa: CASLYSRLYNEQFF
cdr3_nt: TGTGCCAGCCTCTACTCTAGACTCTACAATGAGCAGTTCTTC

v_call: TRBV6-5
clone_size: -
j_call: TRBJ1-4
d_call: -
cdr3_aa: CASSYQRSGGGNEKLFF
cdr3_nt: TGTGCCAGCAGTTACCAGCGTTCGGGGGGCGGAAATGAAAAACTGTTTTTT

v_call: TRBV2
clone_size: many
j_call: TRBJ1-2
d_call: -
cdr3_aa: CASSQGGDYGYTF
cdr3_nt: TGTGCCAGCAGCCAGGGAGGTGACTATGGCTACACCTTC

v_call: TRBV19
clone_size: few
j_call: TRBJ1-5
d_call: -
cdr3_aa: CASSISGHNQPQHF
cdr3_nt: TGTGCCAGTAGTATTTCGGGACACAATCAGCCCCAGCATTTT

v_call: TRBV12-3/TRBV12-4
clone_size: -
j_call: TRBJ2-3
d_call: TRBD2
cdr3_aa: CASSYSGGKSTDTQYF
cdr3_nt: TGTGCCAGCAGTTATAGCGGGGGGAAAAGCACAGATACGCAGTATTTT

v_call: TRBV7-9
clone_size: once
j_call: TRBJ2-1
d_call: -
cdr3_aa: CASSVTGSNNEQFF
cdr3_nt: TGTGCCAGCAGCGTCACAGGGTCGAACAATGAGCAGTTCTTC

v_call: TRBV4-1
clone_size: -
j_call: TRBJ2-3
d_call: TRBD1
cdr3_aa: CASSQKMQRGQGIDTQYF
cdr3_nt: TGCGCCAGCAGCCAGAAAATGCAACGGGGACAGGGGATCGATACGCAGTATTTT

v_call: TRBV7-2
clone_size: -
j_call: TRBJ2-3
d_call: -
cdr3_aa: CASSFSPGRGSGDTQYF
cdr3_nt: TGTGCCAGCAGTTTTTCCCCGGGGAGGGGGAGTGGGGATACGCAGTATTTT

v_call: TRBV10-3
clone_size: many
j_call: TRBJ2-1
d_call: -
cdr3_aa: CAISGSLLRYNEQFF
cdr3_nt: TGTGCCATCAGTGGTTCCCTATTACGCTACAATGAGCAGTTCTTC

v_call: TRBV7-2
clone_size: few
j_call: TRBJ1-1
d_call: -
cdr3_aa: CASSLAEVLNTEAFF
cdr3_nt: TGTGCCAGCAGCTTAGCGGAGGTTCTGAACACTGAAGCTTTCTTT

v_call: TRBV27
clone_size: few
j_call: TRBJ2-2
d_call: -
cdr3_aa: CASSFPTGELFF
cdr3_nt: TGTGCCAGCAGTTTCCCCACCGGGGAGCTGTTTTTT

v_call: TRBV5-1
clone_size: few
j_call: TRBJ2-5
d_call: -
cdr3_aa: CASSGTGKETQYF
cdr3_nt: TGCGCCAGCAGCGGGACGGGCAAAGAGACCCAGTACTTC

v_call: TRBV19
clone_size: -
j_call: TRBJ1-5
d_call: -
cdr3_aa: CASSSGGNQPQHF
cdr3_nt: TGTGCCAGTAGTAGCGGGGGCAATCAGCCCCAGCATTTT

v_call: TRBV2
clone_size: few
j_call: TRBJ1-5
d_call: -
cdr3_aa: CASSGGLGNQPQHF
cdr3_nt: TGTGCCAGCAGTGGGGGCCTGGGCAATCAGCCCCAGCATTTT

v_call: TRBV28
clone_size: many
j_call: TRBJ1-5
d_call: -
cdr3_aa: CASRDSNQPQHF
cdr3_nt: TGTGCCAGCAGGGATAGCAATCAGCCCCAGCATTTT